These 28 T cell receptor beta chains came from one sample sequenced in a study of T-cell reconstitution after alpha-beta-depleted transplantation in children. Unique molecular identifiers were used to barcode this TCRbeta library. TCRdb itself ran the PCR reads through MiXCR, one entry per CDR3 protein. This table holds hundreds of thousands of distinct CDR3 sequences, 16% found once. The sequencing here drew on PBMCs, mostly from graft donor cells, taken 360 days after TCRalphabeta/CD19-depleted stem cell transplant. These receptors originate from a male patient younger than 18 who had a stem cell transplant for acute lymphoblastic leukemia, so the T cells may come from the graft donor.

This clonotype was detected ten times or more. V is TRBV18 and J is TRBJ2-4; no clear D. CDR1 and CDR2 from the germline V gene are KGHSH and LQKENI. The V and J ends lost 2 bases and 0 bases respectively, with 11 bases between them. The CDR3 covers 16 residues. The CDR3 here is CASSPGASLAKNIQYF. The CDR3 nucleotides are TGTGCCAGCTCACCAGGCGCGAGTTTAGCCAAAAACATTCAGTACTTC.

This clonotype was detected many times. The chain has TRBV6-5 and TRBJ2-1, with TRBD2 matching 7 bases. The CDR3 has 15 amino acids. The ends lost 4 bases at V and 2 bases at J; junction bases unmatched: 5. Germline V CDR1 and CDR2: MNHEY, SVGAGI. This chain's CDR3 is CASSWGRVPYNEQFF. The CDR3 coding sequence is TGTGCCAGCAGTTGGGGGAGGGTTCCCTACAATGAGCAGTTCTTC.

The V call is TRBV5-1, the J call TRBJ1-2, with TRBD1 as a possible D gene (5 bases). CDR1 and CDR2 from the germline V gene are SGHRS and YFSETQ. V shed 6 bases and J shed 5 bases, with 17 bases lying between them. The CDR3 consists of 14 residues. This CDR3 reads CASNGPGPPYGYTF. The CDR3 DNA reads TGCGCCAGCAATGGCCCAGGGCCCCCGTATGGCTACACCTTC. The entire variable domain, with the rest obtained from reference TRBV5-1 and TRBJ1-2, is as follows: KAGVTQTPRYLIKTRGQQVTLSCSPISGHRSVSWYQQTPGQGLQFLFEYFSETQRNKGNFPGRFSGRQFSNSRSEMNVSTLELGDSALYLCASNGPGPPYGYTFGSGTRLTVV.

The chain recombines TRBV6-1 with TRBJ2-4; D assignment may be TRBD1 or TRBD2 (6 bases each). V was clipped by 6 bases and J by 5 bases, with 8 bases between them. Looked up from germline, CDR1 is MNHNS and CDR2 is SASEGT. The length of the CDR3 is 12 residues. Here the CDR3 DNA reads TGTGCCAGCAGGAGGGGGGAAAACATTCAGTACTTC. Translation: CASRRGENIQYF.

The chain links TRBV5-1 to TRBJ1-5, with 10 positions matching TRBD1. V gave up 4 bases and J gave up 1 base; unmatched junction bases: 5. The CDR3 is made up of 16 amino acids. CDR1 is SGHRS, CDR2 YFSETQ, per germline. CDR3 region: CASSDRGRWSNQPQHF. The CDR3 DNA reads as TGCGCCAGCAGCGACAGGGGGCGTTGGAGCAATCAGCCCCAGCATTTT.

The CDR3 sequence is CASSLSGRRVYEQYF. CDR3 in DNA: TGTGCCAGCAGCCTGTCAGGGAGGAGAGTATACGAGCAGTACTTC. The chain employs TRBV3-1 and TRBJ2-7; TRBD2 is a possible D gene (6 bases). Germline assignment: CDR1 LGHDT and CDR2 YNNKEL (reference sequence). The CDR3 sequence is 15 residues long. V gave up 4 bases and J gave up 4 bases, with 17 bases separating them.

This clonotype was counted only a few times. The V call is TRBV6-5, the J call TRBJ2-1; the D gene is possibly TRBD1 (6 bases). There are 14 residues in the CDR3. CDR1 MNHEY and CDR2 SVGAGI come from the germline V gene. Trimming shortened V by 1 base and J by 7 bases, and 11 bases separated the two germline ends. The CDR3 spells CASSYYGQSNEQFF. In nucleotides, the CDR3 is TGTGCCAGCAGTTACTACGGACAGTCAAATGAGCAGTTCTTC.

This clonotype was seen many times. This CDR3 is CASGLGNRGGRGEQFF. The CDR3 coding sequence is TGTGCTAGTGGTTTGGGCAACAGGGGCGGGAGAGGTGAGCAGTTCTTC. The J gene is TRBJ2-1, the V gene TRBV12-5; D is tentatively TRBD1 or TRBD2 (7 bases each). The ends were cut back, 1 base at V and 9 bases at J, with 19 bases in the middle. From germline, CDR1 is LGHNT and CDR2 FRNRAP. CDR3 length equals 16 residues.

By sample fraction, this clonotype is medium-sized (0.01 to 0.1%). For the CDR3, the DNA is TGCAGTGCTACATCTAGGCCTAGCTGGAGAAGGAATGAGCAGTTCTTC. Translated, it gives CSATSRPSWRRNEQFF. J is TRBJ2-1 and V is TRBV20-1, with D perhaps TRBD2 (5 bases). The germline V gene has CDR1 DFQATT and CDR2 SNEGSKA (reference sequence). The CDR3 loop spans 16 amino acids. Deletions cut 4 bases from V and 7 bases from J, with 23 bases between.

The V gene is TRBV7-9, the J gene TRBJ2-5; D is unresolved. CDR3 length: 13 residues. Deletions cut 3 bases from V and 2 bases from J, with 7 bases between. Germline CDR1 and CDR2: SEHNR and FQNEAQ (reference sequence). This chain's CDR3 is CASSLYRQETQYF. The CDR3 DNA reads as TGTGCCAGCAGCTTGTATCGACAAGAGACCCAGTACTTC.

The sample holds many counts of this clonotype. The chain couples TRBV20-1 to TRBJ2-1; 9 nucleotides align to TRBD2. This CDR3 is 16 amino acids long. Trimming cost V 6 bases and J 4 bases; bases outside gene matches: 13. Germline assignment: CDR1 DFQATT and CDR2 SNEGSKA (reference sequence). CDR3 coding DNA: TGCAGTGCCCCGTCCCTAGCGGGAAAAAGGTACAATGAGCAGTTCTTC. It codes for CSAPSLAGKRYNEQFF.

This clonotype was counted ten times or more. The J gene is TRBJ2-1, the V gene TRBV20-1; D might be TRBD1 (6 bases). V lost 4 bases, J lost 13 bases, and 14 bases lay in between. Germline values: CDR1 DFQATT, CDR2 SNEGSKA (reference sequence). This CDR3 region has 11 residues. Here the CDR3 DNA reads TGCAGTGCTACAAACCTACAGGGCCAGTTCTTC. This codes for CSATNLQGQFF.

This clonotype has a handful of counts. The rearrangement joins TRBV7-2 to TRBJ2-2; 8 bases agree with TRBD1. The length of the CDR3 is 15 residues. V was pared by 6 bases and J by 6 bases, with 9 bases of the junction left unmatched. Germline V CDR1 and CDR2: SGHTA, FQGNSA. CDR3 DNA: TGTGCCAGCAGTCGTAGGACAGGGAAGGCCGGGGAGCTGTTTTTT. Its protein product is CASSRRTGKAGELFF.

The chain uses TRBV5-1 and TRBJ2-3; 15 nucleotides align to TRBD2. The CDR3 is made up of 18 amino acids. The V segment lost 0 bases and the J segment 7 bases; nucleotides outside the gene matches: 9. Germline CDR1 is SGHRS and CDR2 is YFSETQ. The DNA of the CDR3 is TGCGCCAGCAGCTTGGCCGGACTAGCGGGAGGGCCTCCCTATACGCAGTATTTT. Its protein product is CASSLAGLAGGPPYTQYF.

The genes are TRBV20-1 and TRBJ2-7; 7 bases line up with TRBD2. The V gene end was trimmed by 5 bases and the J gene end by 0 bases; junction bases not matched to a gene: 7. Germline V gene sequence: CDR1 DFQATT, CDR2 SNEGSKA (reference sequence). CDR3 size: 14 residues. This CDR3 is CSALMLADSYEQYF. Here the CDR3 DNA reads TGCAGTGCTTTAATGCTAGCGGACTCCTACGAGCAGTACTTC.

The sample holds many counts of this clonotype. The chain couples TRBV10-3 to TRBJ2-1, with D perhaps TRBD1 or TRBD2 (6 bases each). The CDR3 runs 13 residues. Trimming removed 11 bases at V and 4 bases at J, with 15 bases between. CDR1 ENHRY and CDR2 SYGVKD come from the germline V gene. CDR3 in DNA: TGTGCCTTAGGGGGGCCGATGTACAATGAGCAGTTCTTC. Amino acids: CALGGPMYNEQFF.

The V call is TRBV11-2, the J call TRBJ2-7; tentatively, D is TRBD2 (6 bases). The V gene's germline CDR1 is SGHAT and CDR2 FQNNGV. This CDR3 spans 16 amino acids. V shed 2 bases and J shed 4 bases, with 18 bases lying between them. CDR3 bases: TGTGCCAGCAGCTTAAAGCCGCGGGGACGGACTTACGAGCAGTACTTC. Translating gives CASSLKPRGRTYEQYF.

This clonotype was counted ten times or more. The rearrangement joins TRBV12-3 or TRBV12-4 to TRBJ2-7; 7 nucleotides align to TRBD1. Trimming cost V 1 base and J 0 bases; bases outside gene matches: 3. This CDR3 has 15 residues. As DNA, the CDR3 is TGTGCCAGCAGTTTAGGCAGGGGGATCTCCTACGAGCAGTACTTC. Translated: CASSLGRGISYEQYF.

V and J are TRBV6-5 and TRBJ2-3; tentative D call: TRBD2 (6 bases). The CDR3 length is 15 residues. Trimming removed 7 bases at V and 2 bases at J, with 16 bases between. Germline CDR1 MNHEY, CDR2 SVGAGI. This chain's CDR3 is CASMQASGVTDTQYF. CDR3 DNA sequence: TGTGCCAGCATGCAGGCCTCGGGGGTCACAGATACGCAGTATTTT.

V is TRBV4-1 and J is TRBJ2-5, with D tentatively TRBD1 or TRBD2 (5 bases each). V lost 1 base, J lost 3 bases, and 9 bases lay in between. CDR1 MGHRA and CDR2 YSYEKL come from the germline V gene. This CDR3 is 14 amino acids long. The CDR3 protein is CASSQGDHEETQYF. Written as DNA, the CDR3 is TGCGCCAGCAGCCAAGGGGACCATGAAGAGACCCAGTACTTC.

This clonotype was counted only a few times. V gene TRBV25-1 combines with J gene TRBJ2-7, with 8 bases fitting TRBD1. The CDR3 extends over 13 amino acids. The germline V gene has CDR1 MGHDK and CDR2 SYGVNS. J gave up 10 bases and V 5 bases, and 10 bases lay outside the gene matches. CDR3 coding DNA: TGTGCCAGCAGTCCCCTTCCGGGACAGGATCAGTACTTC. Protein sequence: CASSPLPGQDQYF.

This clonotype was counted a few times. The chain has TRBV5-6 and TRBJ1-1; 7 bases agree with TRBD1. V lost 4 bases and J lost 6; bases outside the gene matches: 9. The CDR3 runs 14 residues. CDR1 is SGHDT and CDR2 is YYEEEE in the germline V gene. The CDR3 sequence is CASSRTGEGAEAFF. The CDR3, as DNA: TGTGCCAGCAGCCGCACAGGGGAGGGGGCTGAAGCTTTCTTT.

A few counts support this clonotype. The rearrangement links TRBV29-1 to TRBJ1-1; the D is unclear. The CDR3 spans 11 residues. CDR1 and CDR2 from the germline V gene are SQVTM and ANQGSEA. V lost 5 bases to trimming and J lost 3 bases, with 7 bases between them. The CDR3 loop reads CSVYGDTEAFF. Written as DNA, the CDR3 is TGCAGCGTTTACGGGGACACTGAAGCTTTCTTT.

This chain connects TRBV9 to TRBJ1-2, with D perhaps matching TRBD1 (6 bases). This CDR3 spans 16 amino acids. V was pared by 3 bases and J by 5 bases, with 20 bases between. Per the germline V gene, CDR1 is SGDLS and CDR2 is YYNGEE. This chain's CDR3 is CASSEPITTQGYGYTF. DNA for the CDR3: TGTGCCAGCAGCGAACCTATAACAACTCAGGGGTATGGCTACACCTTC.

Many counts were recorded for this clonotype. This chain connects TRBV2 to TRBJ1-2, with no clear D. The germline V and J ends were trimmed by 6 bases and 4 bases, with 12 bases remaining between them. The CDR3 loop spans 13 amino acids. Germline loops: CDR1 SNHLY, CDR2 FYNNEI. CDR3: CASRGLESYGYTF. In DNA, the CDR3 is TGTGCCAGCAGAGGGCTAGAGTCCTATGGCTACACCTTC.

This chain joins TRBV7-6 and TRBJ2-6; tentative D call: TRBD2 (5 bases). V was shortened by 1 base and J by 4 bases, with 14 bases between the two germline ends. The CDR3 is 17 residues long. Germline V gene lookup returns CDR1 SGHVS and CDR2 FNYEAQ. The DNA for the CDR3 is TGTGCCAGCAGCTTAGGGTCCGGGATGAGGGGGGCCAACGTCCTGACTTTC. Its translation is CASSLGSGMRGANVLTF.

The chain uses TRBV5-1 and TRBJ2-7, with 8 positions matching TRBD2. J was trimmed by 10 bases and V by 5 bases; bases with no gene match: 11. Germline loops: CDR1 SGHRS, CDR2 YFSETQ. There are 13 residues in the CDR3. CDR3 DNA: TGCGCCAGCAGTTATGGACTAGCCGGGGGCCAGTACTTC. Translating gives CASSYGLAGGQYF.

The V and J genes are TRBV28 and TRBJ1-5; the match to TRBD1 covers 11 bases. The CDR3 loop spans 17 amino acids. Germline-derived CDR1 and CDR2 are MDHEN and SYDVKM. The ends lost 3 bases at V and 7 bases at J; junction bases unmatched: 11. The CDR3 sequence: CASSFGAGQGAEQPQHF. CDR3 nucleotide sequence: TGTGCCAGCAGTTTTGGGGCCGGACAGGGGGCAGAGCAGCCCCAGCATTTT.